A single sample is the source of the 5 T cell receptor beta chains below, sequenced in a study of T cells in localized non-small cell lung cancer. Repertoires were generated with immunoSEQ multiplex PCR, while TCRdb's copy carries only in-frame clones and drops some. The sample has 35,000 to 40,000 clones, around nine tenths seen once. The specimen comprised peripheral blood, sampled before any cancer treatment. The receptors originated from a woman aged 35 to 69 with stage I lung adenocarcinoma.

The rearrangement joins TRBV5-4 to TRBJ1-2, with 9 bases fitting TRBD1. V gave up 3 bases and J gave up 5 bases; unmatched junction bases: 5. CDR3 length: 14 residues. Germline CDR1 reads SGHNT; CDR2 reads YYREEE (reference sequence). CDR3 in DNA: TGTGCCAGCAGCTCGGACAGGGGCACGTATGGCTACACCTTC. Residues: CASSSDRGTYGYTF.

The V call is TRBV2, the J call TRBJ1-1; D call uncertain. V was trimmed by 4 bases and J by 1 base, leaving 7 bases between them. There are 13 residues in the CDR3. Germline V CDR1 and CDR2: SNHLY, FYNNEI. The CDR3 coding sequence is TGTGCCAGCAGTGTTTGGCAGAACACTGAAGCTTTCTTT. Protein sequence: CASSVWQNTEAFF.

The chain recombines TRBV13 with TRBJ2-7; 11 bases line up with TRBD2. The CDR3 runs to 21 residues. Germline loops: CDR1 PRHDT, CDR2 FYEKMQ (reference sequence). V was clipped by 1 base and J by 7 bases; unmatched bases: 24. For the CDR3, the DNA is TGTGCCAGCAGCTTAGCCCTCCGACAGACTGTTAGCGGGAGGGCCTGGGGAGAGCAGTACTTC. It is translated as CASSLALRQTVSGRAWGEQYF.

The rearrangement links TRBV28 to TRBJ2-7, with TRBD2 matching 9 bases. Germline assignment: CDR1 MDHEN and CDR2 SYDVKM. V was clipped by 8 bases and J by 3 bases; unmatched bases: 8. The CDR3 spans 14 residues. Written as DNA, the CDR3 is TGTGCCAGCGTCCCTAGCGGGATAAACTACGAGCAGTACTTC. Its protein product is CASVPSGINYEQYF. The full variable domain, rest sourced from reference TRBV28 and TRBJ2-7, is DVKVTQSSRYLVKRTGEKVFLECVQDMDHENMFWYRQDPGLGLRLIYFSYDVKMKEKGDIPEGYSVSREKKERFSLILESASTNQTSMYLCASVPSGINYEQYFGPGTRLTVT.

CDR3 DNA sequence: TGCGCCAGCAGCCAAGTCGCGGGACTAGCGGGATCGTACGAGCAGTACTTC. Amino acid sequence: CASSQVAGLAGSYEQYF. The chain joins TRBV4-1 to TRBJ2-7; 13 bases map to TRBD2. CDR1 and CDR2 from the germline V gene are MGHRA and YSYEKL. V shed 1 base and J 4 bases; nucleotides not matched to a gene: 7. This CDR3 comprises 17 residues.